These 10 T cell receptor beta chains came from one sample sequenced in a study of blood T cell repertoires in COVID-19. Libraries were prepared by immunoSEQ multiplex PCR; TCRdb keeps only in-frame clonotypes and omits some of them. The sample shows around 5,500 clones, 75% to 90% of them seen only once. Sequencing was performed on peripheral blood. These TCRs come from a man aged 60 to 69 with acute or convalescent COVID-19.

The chain combines TRBV7-6 with TRBJ2-3, with 7 bases matching TRBD1. Trimming cost V 5 bases and J 2 bases; bases outside gene matches: 7. From germline, CDR1 is SGHVS and CDR2 FNYEAQ. The CDR3 covers 15 residues. The CDR3 is CASSRITGATDTQYF. The CDR3 DNA sequence: TGTGCCAGCAGCCGGATAACAGGGGCCACAGATACGCAGTATTTT.

V usage is TRBV10-3 and J usage is TRBJ1-2, with D unresolved. V was pared by 4 bases and J by 2 bases, with 5 bases between. This CDR3 region has 12 residues. The germline CDR1 and CDR2 sequences are ENHRY and SYGVKD. This CDR3 is CAISGQNYGYTF. For the CDR3, the DNA is TGTGCCATCAGTGGGCAGAACTATGGCTACACCTTC.

The chain is built from TRBV7-2 and TRBJ2-3, with D possibly matching TRBD1 (5 bases). Germline loops: CDR1 SGHTA, CDR2 FQGNSA. This CDR3 comprises 15 residues. The V end was cut by 0 bases, the J end by 5 bases, with 12 bases between. The CDR3 DNA reads TGTGCCAGCAGCTTAGCAGGGGTCCAGAAAGATACGCAGTATTTT. As protein: CASSLAGVQKDTQYF.

The V gene is TRBV6-2 or TRBV6-3, the J gene TRBJ1-5; 12 bases are shared with TRBD1. V lost 2 bases to trimming and J lost 6 bases; unmatched junction nucleotides: 5. The V gene's germline CDR1 is MNHEY and CDR2 SVGEGT. The CDR3 length is 16 residues. CDR3 amino acids: CASSYVGQGASQPQHF. CDR3 coding DNA: TGTGCCAGCAGTTACGTGGGACAGGGGGCAAGTCAGCCCCAGCATTTT.

The chain combines TRBV29-1 with TRBJ2-1; 7 bases are a match to TRBD1. The trim removed 8 bases at V and 4 bases at J, leaving 11 bases unmatched. Germline V gene data show CDR1 as SQVTM and CDR2 as ANQGSEA. This CDR3 spans 14 amino acids. The CDR3 is CSTIRDRSYNEQFF. The CDR3 DNA reads as TGCAGCACCATCCGGGACAGATCATACAATGAGCAGTTCTTC.

The chain is built from TRBV12-3 or TRBV12-4 and TRBJ2-7; a possible D gene is TRBD2 (6 bases). The CDR3 is 13 residues long. The V and J ends lost 5 bases and 5 bases respectively, with 13 bases between them. The CDR3 DNA follows: TGTGCCAGCAGTCGCGGGACTTTTAACGAGCAGTACTTC. Translating gives CASSRGTFNEQYF.

The rearrangement uses TRBV9 and TRBJ2-1, with 9 positions matching TRBD2. V was pared by 0 bases and J by 6 bases, with 19 bases of the junction left unmatched. The CDR3 is 20 amino acids. Germline assignment: CDR1 SGDLS and CDR2 YYNGEE. The CDR3 reads CASSVEARGRAGGLSNEQFF. In nucleotides, the CDR3 is TGTGCCAGCAGCGTAGAAGCTCGAGGCAGAGCGGGGGGCCTTTCCAATGAGCAGTTCTTC.

The chain couples TRBV29-1 to TRBJ2-1; 9 nucleotides align to TRBD2. V shed 4 bases and J 4 bases; nucleotides not matched to a gene: 5. CDR1 and CDR2 (germline): SQVTM, ANQGSEA. CDR3 length equals 14 residues. CDR3 bases: TGCAGCGTTGGTCTGACTAGCGGTTACAATGAGCAGTTCTTC. It yields the protein CSVGLTSGYNEQFF.

The CDR3 DNA sequence: TGTGCCAGCAGTTACTCTGCGGGGGGCCCCTACGAGCAGTACGTC. Translated, it gives CASSYSAGGPYEQYV. The V gene is TRBV6-5, the J gene TRBJ2-7; 8 nucleotides line up with TRBD2. CDR3 length: 15 amino acids. V dropped 0 bases and J dropped 2; count of bases not matched to a gene: 3. Germline V lookup: CDR1 MNHEY, CDR2 SVGAGI.

V and J are TRBV12-3 or TRBV12-4 and TRBJ2-7; 9 bases are shared with TRBD1. J was trimmed by 7 bases and V by 6 bases; bases with no gene match: 7. This CDR3 comprises 13 residues. CDR3 nucleotides: TGTGCCAGCAGACGGGACAGGGCGAGAGAGCAGTACTTC. Its translation: CASRRDRAREQYF.